These 9 T cell receptor beta chains came from one sample sequenced in a study of somatic mutations in cytotoxic T cells in rheumatoid arthritis. TCRdb's copy holds only in-frame clones and misses some; the assay was immunoSEQ multiplex PCR. The table records 13,000 to 15,000 clones, roughly 82% of them present only once. Material: CD8+ T cells sorted from blood. The receptors shown here come from an adult with rheumatoid arthritis.

The gene calls are TRBV9 and TRBJ2-1; D may be TRBD2 (6 bases). Germline V gives CDR1 SGDLS, CDR2 YYNGEE. This CDR3 contains 17 residues. Trimming removed 1 base at V and 4 bases at J, with 18 bases between. CDR3 DNA sequence: TGTGCCAGCAGCGTACGTGTTGGCGGGACCCCATACAATGAGCAGTTCTTC. It specifies CASSVRVGGTPYNEQFF.

The rearrangement links TRBV5-1 to TRBJ2-3; D gene ambiguous. V was pared by 5 bases and J by 1 base, with 14 bases between. Germline values: CDR1 SGHRS, CDR2 YFSETQ. This CDR3 spans 15 amino acids. The CDR3 coding sequence is TGCGCCAGCAGTTCTTCCGCCGGGCGCACAGATACGCAGTATTTT. Protein sequence: CASSSSAGRTDTQYF.

This chain links TRBV2 with TRBJ2-1; tentatively, D is TRBD1 or TRBD2 (5 bases each). Germline V CDR1 and CDR2: SNHLY, FYNNEI. Trimming cost V 9 bases and J 15 bases, with 24 bases left between them. There are 13 residues in the CDR3. The CDR3 loop reads CASFNPGPRTPFF. The CDR3 nucleotides are TGTGCCAGTTTTAATCCGGGACCGCGCACCCCGTTCTTC.

The rearrangement joins TRBV5-4 to TRBJ2-3; TRBD2 is a possible D gene (5 bases). Germline-derived CDR1 and CDR2 are SGHNT and YYREEE (reference sequence). V lost 0 bases and J lost 4, with 12 bases in between. There are 15 residues in the CDR3. The CDR3 loop reads CASSLVSSAADTQYF. CDR3 nucleotide sequence: TGTGCCAGCAGCTTGGTTAGTAGCGCGGCAGATACGCAGTATTTT. The full variable domain, rest sourced from reference TRBV5-4 and TRBJ2-3, is ETGVTQSPTHLIKTRGQQVTLRCSSQSGHNTVSWYQQALGQGPQFIFQYYREEENGRGNFPPRFSGLQFPNYSSELNVNALELDDSALYLCASSLVSSAADTQYFGPGTRLTVL.

This chain connects TRBV27 to TRBJ2-1, with D perhaps being TRBD1 or TRBD2 (6 bases each). With 5 bases removed from V and 0 bases from J, the gap between germline ends came to 11 bases. The germline gives CDR1 MNHEY, CDR2 SMNVEV (reference sequence). The CDR3 sequence is 15 residues long. The CDR3 coding sequence is TGTGCCAGCAGTGGAGGGGGGAGCTCCTACAATGAGCAGTTCTTC. Its protein is CASSGGGSSYNEQFF.

This clone was counted a single time. The V call is TRBV5-8, the J call TRBJ2-2; D unclear. CDR1 is SGHTS and CDR2 is YDEGEE in the germline V gene. Trimming removed 0 bases from V and 6 bases from J, with 12 bases in between. The CDR3 runs to 15 residues. The DNA for the CDR3 is TGTGCCAGCAGCTTGGACTCCTATGGTGCCGGGGAGCTGTTTTTT. It encodes CASSLDSYGAGELFF.

The genes are TRBV29-1 and TRBJ2-7, with 7 bases aligning to TRBD2. V dropped 2 bases and J dropped 2; count of bases not matched to a gene: 6. There are 14 residues in the CDR3. CDR1 SQVTM and CDR2 ANQGSEA come from the germline V gene. The CDR3 coding sequence is TGCAGCGTTGAACGGGGGGACCGCCCCTACGAGCAGTACTTC. Residues: CSVERGDRPYEQYF.

The chain links TRBV7-2 to TRBJ1-6; D remains unclear. This CDR3 comprises 18 residues. CDR1 and CDR2 from the germline V gene are SGHTA and FQGNSA. V lost 3 bases, J lost 3 bases, and 18 bases lay in between. In DNA form, the CDR3 reads TGTGCCAGCAGCTTGGCCCCTCTGGTAGTCAACTATAATTCACCCCTCCACTTT. Protein: CASSLAPLVVNYNSPLHF.

The rearrangement links TRBV19 to TRBJ1-6; D possibly corresponds to TRBD1 (5 bases). CDR1 is LNHDA, CDR2 SQIVND, per germline (reference sequence). Trimming cost V 6 bases and J 0 bases, with 9 bases left between them. This CDR3 has 15 amino acids. The CDR3 reads CASRGESSYNSPLHF. The CDR3 nucleotides read TGTGCCAGTAGGGGGGAGAGCTCCTATAATTCACCCCTCCACTTT. The complete variable domain, with remaining parts taken from reference TRBV19 and TRBJ1-6, reads DGGITQSPKYLFRKEGQNVTLSCEQNLNHDAMYWYRQDPGQGLRLIYYSQIVNDFQKGDIAEGYSVSREKKESFPLTVTSAQKNPTAFYLCASRGESSYNSPLHFGNGTRLTVT.